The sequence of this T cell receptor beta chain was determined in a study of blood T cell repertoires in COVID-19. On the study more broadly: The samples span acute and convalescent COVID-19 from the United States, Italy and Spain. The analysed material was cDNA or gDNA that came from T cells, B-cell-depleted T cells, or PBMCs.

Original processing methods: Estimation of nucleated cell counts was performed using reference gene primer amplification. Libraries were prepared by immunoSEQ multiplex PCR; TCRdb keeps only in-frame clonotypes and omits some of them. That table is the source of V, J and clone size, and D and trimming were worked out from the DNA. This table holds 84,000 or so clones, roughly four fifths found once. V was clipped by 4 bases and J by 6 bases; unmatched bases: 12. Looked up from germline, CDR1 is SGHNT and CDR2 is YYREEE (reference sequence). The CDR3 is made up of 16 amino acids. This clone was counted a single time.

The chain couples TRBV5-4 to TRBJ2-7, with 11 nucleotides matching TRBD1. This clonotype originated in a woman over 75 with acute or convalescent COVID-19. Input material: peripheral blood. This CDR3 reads CASSAASLGTGGEQYF. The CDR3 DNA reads TGTGCCAGCAGCGCCGCCTCTCTAGGGACAGGGGGCGAGCAGTACTTC.